Shown below are 30 T cell receptor beta chains from a single sample sequenced in a study of blood T cells in healthy people across ages. A second 7 to 11 cycle PCR used barcoded and J-beta primers. TCRdb ran MiXCR on the 5' RACE reads and lists one entry per CDR3 protein. In the table there are roughly 800,000 distinct CDR3 sequences, 55% to 75% of which are singletons. Input material: blood. These receptors all stem from a man aged 30 to 39 in good health.

The chain combines TRBV7-3 with TRBJ2-2; D is ambiguous. V was pared by 5 bases and J by 3 bases, with 10 bases between. CDR3 length: 14 residues. Germline values: CDR1 SGHTA, CDR2 FQGTGA. CDR3 nucleotides: TGTGCCAGCAGCCAAGAGCTGTACACCGGGGAGCTGTTTTTT. Its translation: CASSQELYTGELFF.

This clonotype showed up just a few times. The chain is built from TRBV28 and TRBJ2-7; D is unresolved. Germline V lookup: CDR1 MDHEN, CDR2 SYDVKM. The CDR3 is made up of 16 amino acids. V lost 4 bases and J 4 bases, leaving 20 bases between the germline ends. The CDR3 here is CASSSLTTLGSYEQYF. CDR3 coding DNA: TGTGCCAGCAGTTCCCTTACGACCCTAGGGTCTTACGAGCAGTACTTC.

The rearrangement joins TRBV10-2 to TRBJ1-2; D is unresolved. This CDR3 has 12 amino acids. V lost 10 bases to trimming and J lost 2 bases, with 11 bases between them. CDR1 WSHSY and CDR2 SAAADI come from the germline V gene. The CDR3: CATIGENYGYTF. The CDR3 DNA reads as TGCGCCACCATCGGTGAGAACTATGGCTACACCTTC.

The gene calls are TRBV7-3 and TRBJ2-7; a weak D match, TRBD2 (6 bases). Per the germline V gene, CDR1 is SGHTA and CDR2 is FQGTGA. V lost 4 bases and J lost 0, with 16 bases in between. This CDR3 is 16 amino acids long. This CDR3 is CASSYNRDFSSYEQYF. CDR3 in DNA: TGTGCCAGCAGCTATAACCGGGACTTTAGCTCCTACGAGCAGTACTTC.

This clonotype was counted between two and nine times. The chain is built from TRBV20-1 and TRBJ2-1; no firm D call. Trimming left V 0 bases short and J 14 bases short, with 11 bases between. The V gene's germline CDR1 is DFQATT and CDR2 SNEGSKA (reference sequence). The CDR3 has 11 amino acids. In DNA, the CDR3 is TGCAGTGCTAGAGACCTCAGTCAGGAGTTCTTC. Encoded protein: CSARDLSQEFF.

J is TRBJ2-1 and V is TRBV4-1; D is perhaps TRBD2 (5 bases). TRBJ2-7 matches the DNA end more closely, so the J call is doubtful. Germline V gene sequence: CDR1 MGHRA, CDR2 YSYEKL. The CDR3 is 17 residues long. Written as DNA, the CDR3 is TGCGCCAGCAGCCAAGATCCCAAAGGGAGCTCCTACAATGAGCAGTACTTC. This translates into CASSQDPKGSSYNEQYF.

The CDR3 loop reads CSALGGVLRGQYF. CDR3 in DNA: TGCAGTGCTCTCGGAGGGGTGTTGCGAGGGCAGTATTTT. This chain uses TRBV20-1 with TRBJ2-3; D may be TRBD2 (6 bases). Per the germline V gene, CDR1 is DFQATT and CDR2 is SNEGSKA (reference sequence). The CDR3 is made up of 13 amino acids. The germline V and J ends were trimmed by 5 bases and 11 bases, with 20 bases remaining between them.

This clonotype was detected only a few times. The chain joins TRBV12-3 or TRBV12-4 to TRBJ1-2; weak D call: TRBD1 (6 bases). The V end was cut by 5 bases, the J end by 7 bases, with 20 bases between. CDR3 length: 15 residues. CDR3 loop: CASSRSVGGLCGYTF. As DNA, the CDR3 is TGTGCCAGCAGTCGTAGTGTAGGGGGGCTTTGTGGCTACACCTTC.

The chain links TRBV7-2 to TRBJ1-4, with D perhaps TRBD1 (6 bases). The ends were cut back, 4 bases at V and 8 bases at J, with 17 bases in the middle. CDR1 is SGHTA, CDR2 FQGNSA, per germline. The CDR3 runs 15 residues. The CDR3 nucleotides are TGTGCCAGCAGCTCCCAATGGGGGGCAGGGGAAAAACTGTTTTTT. As protein: CASSSQWGAGEKLFF. Variable domain in full (rest from reference TRBV7-2 and TRBJ1-4): GAGVSQSPSNKVTEKGKDVELRCDPISGHTALYWYRQSLGQGLEFLIYFQGNSAPDKSGLPSDRFSAERTGGSVSTLTIQRTQQEDSAVYLCASSSQWGAGEKLFFGSGTQLSVL.

This clonotype has only a few counts. The V gene is TRBV7-6, the J gene TRBJ2-7, with D maybe TRBD1 (5 bases). This CDR3 is built from 13 residues. Between the trimmed V and J ends, which lost 5 bases and 5 bases, there was a span of 13 bases. CDR1 and CDR2 (germline): SGHVS, FNYEAQ. The CDR3 DNA reads TGTGCCAGCAGCCCGCAGGGAAATGACGAGCAGTACTTC. Protein sequence: CASSPQGNDEQYF.

V gene TRBV20-1 combines with J gene TRBJ2-7; possibly TRBD2 for D (6 bases). The V and J ends lost 6 bases and 7 bases respectively, with 25 bases between them. Germline V gene lookup returns CDR1 DFQATT and CDR2 SNEGSKA (reference sequence). This CDR3 has 15 amino acids. The CDR3 spells CSASRQERGRWEQYF. The CDR3 nucleotides read TGCAGTGCCTCCCGACAAGAGAGAGGGAGGTGGGAGCAGTACTTC.

On this clonotype: A read error may account for a junction end that differs from germline. This rearrangement joins TRBV6-5 to TRBJ2-1, with TRBD1 matching 7 bases. Germline values: CDR1 MNHEY, CDR2 SVGAGI. The CDR3 consists of 13 residues. The CDR3 spells CANSSTGTNEQFF. CDR3 nucleotide sequence: TGTGCCAACAGTTCGACAGGGACGAATGAGCAGTTCTTC.

The gene calls are TRBV5-5 and TRBJ2-1, with D possibly being TRBD1 or TRBD2 (9 bases each). The germline V and J ends were trimmed by 0 bases and 6 bases, with 31 bases remaining between them. CDR1 and CDR2 from the germline V gene are SGHKS and YYEKEE (reference sequence). The CDR3 has 21 residues. The CDR3 loop reads CASSLASTGGLAGRGFNEQFF. The CDR3 DNA reads as TGTGCCAGCAGCTTGGCCAGCACAGGGGGCCTAGCGGGAAGAGGGTTCAATGAGCAGTTCTTC.

The chain employs TRBV7-3 and TRBJ2-6; possibly TRBD1 for D (6 bases). The CDR3 has 19 amino acids. In germline, CDR1 is SGHTA, CDR2 FQGTGA. Trimming removed 5 bases from V and 0 bases from J, with 20 bases in between. CDR3 bases: TGTGCCAGCAGCCCACTACCTCCGGGACAACTCTCTGGGGCCAACGTCCTGACTTTC. It translates to CASSPLPPGQLSGANVLTF. The full variable domain, its missing parts supplied by reference TRBV7-3 and TRBJ2-6, is GAGVSQTPSNKVTEKGKYVELRCDPISGHTALYWYRQSLGQGPEFLIYFQGTGAADDSGLPNDRFFAVRPEGSVSTLKIQRTERGDSAVYLCASSPLPPGQLSGANVLTFGAGSRLTVL.

This clonotype came up a few times. CDR3 amino acids: CAISSGANVLTF. In nucleotides, the CDR3 is TGTGCTATCTCCTCTGGGGCCAACGTCCTGACTTTC. The chain employs TRBV7-7 and TRBJ2-6; D not certain. CDR3 length: 12 residues. The germline gives CDR1 SSHAT, CDR2 FNYEAQ (reference sequence). Together with reference TRBV7-7 and TRBJ2-6, the CDR3 gives the full variable domain: GAGVSQSPRYKVTKRGQDVTLRCDPISSHATLYWYQQALGQGPEFLTYFNYEAQPDKSGLPSDRFSAERPEGSISTLTIQRTEQRDSAMYRCAISSGANVLTFGAGSRLTVL.

The chain combines TRBV6-2 or TRBV6-3 with TRBJ2-7; possible D gene TRBD2, 5 bases. V lost 8 bases and J 0 bases, leaving 14 bases between the germline ends. CDR1 and CDR2 from the germline V gene are MNHEY and SVGEGT. The CDR3 sequence is 14 residues long. CDR3 amino acids: CASGGVKNSYEQYF. The CDR3, as DNA: TGTGCCAGCGGAGGAGTGAAAAACTCCTACGAGCAGTACTTC.

This chain uses TRBV15 with TRBJ2-3, with D possibly TRBD2 on 7 matching bases. Germline V lookup: CDR1 LNHNV, CDR2 YYDKDF (reference sequence). V lost 7 bases, J lost 2 bases, and 16 bases lay in between. This CDR3 region has 15 residues. The CDR3 region has the DNA TGTGCCACCAACTCCAGGGGAGGGTTCACAGATACGCAGTATTTT. Protein sequence: CATNSRGGFTDTQYF.

This rearrangement joins TRBV7-2 to TRBJ2-7; D could derive from TRBD1 or TRBD2 (5 bases each). Germline V gene sequence: CDR1 SGHTA, CDR2 FQGNSA. The CDR3 length is 15 residues. Trimming cost V 1 base and J 5 bases, with 15 bases left between them. CDR3 amino acids: CASSLVVGTNHEQYF. In DNA form, the CDR3 reads TGTGCCAGCAGCTTAGTTGTGGGGACCAACCACGAGCAGTACTTC.

The V call is TRBV7-2, the J call TRBJ1-3; D gene uncertain. The CDR3 totals 15 residues. V shed 1 base and J shed 2 bases, with 9 bases lying between them. Germline V gene lookup returns CDR1 SGHTA and CDR2 FQGNSA. The CDR3, as DNA: TGTGCCAGCAGCTTAGTCTACGGGGCTGGAAACACCATATATTTT. Translated, it gives CASSLVYGAGNTIYF. The full variable domain, rest sourced from reference TRBV7-2 and TRBJ1-3, is GAGVSQSPSNKVTEKGKDVELRCDPISGHTALYWYRQSLGQGLEFLIYFQGNSAPDKSGLPSDRFSAERTGGSVSTLTIQRTQQEDSAVYLCASSLVYGAGNTIYFGEGSWLTVV.

This clonotype was recorded a few times. The chain couples TRBV4-3 to TRBJ2-6; D not certain. Between the trimmed V and J ends, which lost 1 base and 2 bases, there was a span of 6 bases. CDR1 is LGHNA and CDR2 is YSLEER in the germline V gene. The CDR3 has 15 amino acids. CDR3 in amino acids: CASSQAGTGANVLTF. DNA of the CDR3: TGCGCCAGCAGCCAAGCGGGTACTGGGGCCAACGTCCTGACTTTC.

J is TRBJ2-7 and V is TRBV5-1; no clear D. V gave up 0 bases and J gave up 3 bases, with 16 bases separating them. Germline CDR1 and CDR2: SGHRS and YFSETQ. The CDR3 has 16 residues. For the CDR3, the DNA is TGCGCCAGCAGCTTGGTCTTAGGCCGCTGGGGCTACGAGCAGTACTTC. Encoded protein: CASSLVLGRWGYEQYF. Variable domain in full (rest from reference TRBV5-1 and TRBJ2-7): KAGVTQTPRYLIKTRGQQVTLSCSPISGHRSVSWYQQTPGQGLQFLFEYFSETQRNKGNFPGRFSGRQFSNSRSEMNVSTLELGDSALYLCASSLVLGRWGYEQYFGPGTRLTVT.

This clonotype was recorded a few times. The genes are TRBV12-3 or TRBV12-4 and TRBJ2-6, with TRBD1 identical over 9 bases. The V and J ends lost 6 bases and 1 base, in that order; junction bases with no gene match: 10. The CDR3 is 18 residues long. CDR3 sequence reads: CASRFRDRDFSGANVLTF. The DNA of the CDR3 is TGTGCCAGCAGGTTCCGGGACAGGGATTTTTCTGGGGCCAACGTCCTGACTTTC.

The chain has TRBV20-1 and TRBJ2-1, with 11 bases that match TRBD2. The junction had 9 bases not matched to a gene; V was cut back by 8 bases and J by 6 bases. The CDR3 has 14 amino acids. Germline loops: CDR1 DFQATT, CDR2 SNEGSKA (reference sequence). In DNA, the CDR3 is TGCAGTAAAGGAACTAGCGGGAGTTCCAATGAGCAGTTCTTC. Protein product: CSKGTSGSSNEQFF.

This clonotype has only a few counts. The chain recombines TRBV12-3 or TRBV12-4 with TRBJ1-2; D gene uncertain. This CDR3 contains 13 residues. V shed 6 bases and J shed 0 bases, with 8 bases lying between them. The CDR3 protein is CASREPPNYGYTF. Here the CDR3 DNA reads TGTGCCAGCAGGGAGCCACCTAACTATGGCTACACCTTC.

The rearrangement joins TRBV27 to TRBJ2-5, with D perhaps TRBD2 (5 bases). TRBJ2-7 matches the DNA end more closely, so the J call is doubtful. Per germline, CDR1 MNHEY and CDR2 SMNVEV (reference sequence). CDR3 length: 14 amino acids. The CDR3 is CASRSGWTDYEQYF. The CDR3 bases are TGTGCCAGCAGATCGGGATGGACGGATTACGAGCAGTACTTC.

This chain connects TRBV3-1 to TRBJ1-2; D might be TRBD1 (5 bases). The germline V and J ends were trimmed by 1 base and 4 bases, with 10 bases remaining between them. CDR1 is LGHDT and CDR2 is YNNKEL in the germline V gene (reference sequence). CDR3 length: 14 residues. DNA for the CDR3: TGTGCCAGCAGCCAAGGGGGCGCCGTCTATGGCTACACCTTC. Translating it yields CASSQGGAVYGYTF. Combining the CDR3 with reference TRBV3-1 and TRBJ1-2 gives the whole variable domain DTAVSQTPKYLVTQMGNDKSIKCEQNLGHDTMYWYKQDSKKFLKIMFSYNNKELIINETVPNRFSPKSPDKAHLNLHINSLELGDSAVYFCASSQGGAVYGYTFGSGTRLTVV.

This clonotype turned up a few times. This rearrangement joins TRBV7-2 to TRBJ1-2; D not resolved. V was shortened by 4 bases and J by 8 bases, with 14 bases between the two germline ends. Per the germline V gene, CDR1 is SGHTA and CDR2 is FQGNSA. The length of the CDR3 is 13 residues. CDR3: CASSSQTAGGYTF. The CDR3, as DNA: TGTGCCAGCAGCTCACAAACAGCGGGCGGCTACACCTTC. The full variable domain, in which reference TRBV7-2 and TRBJ1-2 provide the parts outside the CDR3, is GAGVSQSPSNKVTEKGKDVELRCDPISGHTALYWYRQSLGQGLEFLIYFQGNSAPDKSGLPSDRFSAERTGGSVSTLTIQRTQQEDSAVYLCASSSQTAGGYTFGSGTRLTVV.

This clonotype was seen a few times. The J gene is TRBJ2-1, the V gene TRBV2; 7 bases are shared with TRBD2. Trimming took 2 bases from V and 8 from J; bases not matched to a gene: 9. The CDR3 extends over 15 amino acids. Germline assignment: CDR1 SNHLY and CDR2 FYNNEI. In DNA form, the CDR3 reads TGTGCCAGCAGTGAAAGGGACTACCACACATATGAGCAGTTCTTC. This sequence encodes CASSERDYHTYEQFF.

This chain joins TRBV7-2 and TRBJ1-6; D is ambiguous. Germline values: CDR1 SGHTA, CDR2 FQGNSA. V lost 6 bases to trimming and J lost 11 bases, with 11 bases between them. This CDR3 region has 12 residues. The CDR3 sequence: CASSSNRAPLHF. The CDR3 DNA sequence: TGTGCCAGCAGTTCTAACCGGGCACCCCTCCACTTT.

The chain couples TRBV7-2 to TRBJ2-6; D is ambiguous. In germline, CDR1 is SGHTA, CDR2 FQGNSA. With 3 bases removed from V and 1 base from J, the gap between germline ends came to 10 bases. CDR3 size: 16 residues. CDR3 amino acids: CASSFYMRSGANVLTF. Here the CDR3 DNA reads TGTGCCAGCAGCTTCTACATGAGATCTGGGGCCAACGTCCTGACTTTC.